These T cell receptor beta chains were read from a single sample in a study of T-cell reconstitution after alpha-beta-depleted transplantation in children. Via MiXCR, TCRdb re-called the PCR reads, giving one row per CDR3 protein. The sample holds just under 550,000 distinct CDR3 sequences, about 16% seen once. The sequencing here drew on PBMCs from the stem cell graft donor, taken from the stem cell graft. These receptors were taken from a human donor who donated a stem cell graft to a child with acute lymphoblastic leukemia. The CDR3 runs from the conserved cysteine through the conserved F or W. A D gene is named only where the DNA matches it firmly. Only some rows state a clone size, as once, few, many or a class for expanded clones.

size	V	length	J	D	DNA	CDR3
-	TRBV5-1	14	TRBJ1-1	-	TGCGCCAGCAGCTGGACAGCGACGAACACTGAAGCTTTCTTT	CASSWTATNTEAFF
few	TRBV15	13	TRBJ2-1	-	TGTGCCACCCTGCCCCAGGGATACAATGAGCAGTTCTTC	CATLPQGYNEQFF
few	TRBV9	16	TRBJ2-1	TRBD2	TGTGCCAGCAGCGTATTTGAGGGAGGGCCGAGGAATGAGCAGTTCTTC	CASSVFEGGPRNEQFF
few	TRBV10-3	11	TRBJ2-7	-	TGTGCCATCTCAGCCAATGACGAGCAGTACTTC	CAISANDEQYF
-	TRBV4-1	16	TRBJ1-1	-	TGCGCCAGCAGCCAAGGGGCCCTTCAGGCCCGAACTGAAGCTTTCTTT	CASSQGALQARTEAFF
once	TRBV6-2/TRBV6-3	19	TRBJ2-7	TRBD2	TGTGCCAGCAGTTACTCTTGGACTAGCGGGAGCTCCACCCCTTACGAGCAGTACTTC	CASSYSWTSGSSTPYEQYF
few	TRBV5-6	15	TRBJ2-5	TRBD2	TGTGCCAGCAGCTTTAAAGCGGGAGGGTCAGAGACCCAGTACTTC	CASSFKAGGSETQYF
few	TRBV20-1	13	TRBJ2-7	-	TGCAGTGCTAGTTTTAGCGTAGACTACGAGCAGTACTTC	CSASFSVDYEQYF
once	TRBV5-1	16	TRBJ2-5	TRBD1	TGCGCCAGCAGCGGGGGACAGGGAAAGGGGGAAGAGACCCAGTACTTC	CASSGGQGKGEETQYF
few	TRBV20-1	13	TRBJ2-7	-	TGCAGTGCTAGTGACAGGCCCACCTACGAGCAGTACTTC	CSASDRPTYEQYF
-	TRBV5-1	16	TRBJ2-5	TRBD2	TGCGCCAGCAGCGCGCCCCGGGACTCGGGAGGGGAGACCCAGTACTTC	CASSAPRDSGGETQYF
few	TRBV5-1	16	TRBJ2-3	TRBD2	TGCGCCAGCAGCACCGGACTAGGTCTTCTCCCAGATACGCAGTATTTT	CASSTGLGLLPDTQYF
-	TRBV5-6	18	TRBJ2-1	TRBD2	TGTGCCAGCAGCTTGGGCCCCGGGGGGACCGATCTGGACAATGAGCAGTTCTTC	CASSLGPGGTDLDNEQFF
-	TRBV12-3/TRBV12-4	13	TRBJ2-3	-	TGTGCCAGCAGGTGGGGGGCCCCAGATACGCAGTATTTT	CASRWGAPDTQYF
-	TRBV15	17	TRBJ2-4	-	TGTGCCACCAGCAGAGATCGGGGAGGGGGAACCAAAAACATTCAGTACTTC	CATSRDRGGGTKNIQYF
-	TRBV20-1	13	TRBJ2-7	TRBD1	TGCAGTGCCCCCGGGACAGCCTCCTACGAGCAGTACTTC	CSAPGTASYEQYF
few	TRBV5-1	15	TRBJ2-1	TRBD2	TGCGCCAGCACCCGGACTAGCGGGTATTACAATGAGCAGTTCTTC	CASTRTSGYYNEQFF
-	TRBV7-9	13	TRBJ2-7	TRBD1	TGTGCCAGCAGCTTCGGACAGGGCCACGAGCAGTACTTC	CASSFGQGHEQYF
few	TRBV5-8	12	TRBJ1-1	-	TGTGCCAGCAGCCCGGCAGGGTATTGCGCTTTCTTT	CASSPAGYCAFF
-	TRBV2	19	TRBJ2-6	-	TGTGCCAGCGATCGGGAATACAGTCTCCGTAGGTCAAAGGACAACGTCCTGACTTTC	CASDREYSLRRSKDNVLTF
few	TRBV5-4	16	TRBJ2-3	-	TGTGCCAGCAGCTTGGTCTCCGCTGGGAGCCGGAATACGCAGTATTTT	CASSLVSAGSRNTQYF
-	TRBV27	14	TRBJ2-7	-	TGTGCCAGCAGTTTATCCGGACAGTTCTACGAGCAGTACTTC	CASSLSGQFYEQYF
many	TRBV4-2	13	TRBJ1-1	-	TGTGCCAGCAGCCAAGAAAGGGGAGGTGAAGCTTTCTTT	CASSQERGGEAFF
-	TRBV10-3	16	TRBJ2-7	TRBD1	TGTGCCATCAGTGCCATTCGGACAGGGGATCCCTACGAGCAGTACTTC	CAISAIRTGDPYEQYF
-	TRBV30	14	TRBJ2-5	-	TGTGCCTGGTCAGTGGGAGGTTCCCAAGAGACCCAGTACTTC	CAWSVGGSQETQYF
-	TRBV5-6	14	TRBJ2-5	-	TGTGCCAGCAGCTTTTTCGACAGCATAGAGACCCAGTACTTC	CASSFFDSIETQYF
few	TRBV12-3/TRBV12-4	15	TRBJ1-1	TRBD1	TGTGCCAGCAGTTCCACGCCGCGGGACAGGGGACAGGCTTTCTTT	CASSSTPRDRGQAFF
-	TRBV20-1	15	TRBJ2-1	-	TGCAGTGCTTCATTTGAACCGGGACCCTACAATGAGCAGTTCTTC	CSASFEPGPYNEQFF
-	TRBV6-1	14	TRBJ2-7	TRBD2	TGTGCCAGCAGTCGCGGGAGGGATACCTACGAGCAGTACTTC	CASSRGRDTYEQYF
-	TRBV5-1	14	TRBJ1-2	-	TGCGCCAGCAGCTTGGTCACAGATAACTATGGCTACACCTTC	CASSLVTDNYGYTF
-	TRBV29-1	13	TRBJ1-5	TRBD1	TGCAGCGCCTTAACCGCGACAGGGGGGCCCCAGCATTTT	CSALTATGGPQHF
few	TRBV9	18	TRBJ2-1	TRBD2	TGTGCCAGCAGCTTCCTAGCGGGAGGGCCTGAGAGGCACAATGAGCAGTTCTTC	CASSFLAGGPERHNEQFF
-	TRBV7-2	15	TRBJ1-2	-	TGTGCCAGCAGCCTACACAGGACTTCTAACTATGGCTACACCTTC	CASSLHRTSNYGYTF
-	TRBV20-1	14	TRBJ2-7	TRBD2	TGCAGTGCTAGATCCCTAGCGGGAGTAGCCGAGCAGTACTTC	CSARSLAGVAEQYF
-	TRBV5-1	11	TRBJ2-1	-	TGCGCCAGCAGCCGACGCGGTGAGCAGTTCTTC	CASSRRGEQFF
few	TRBV7-2	14	TRBJ2-7	TRBD1	TGTGCCAGCAGCAAAAAGACAGGGAGCGGCGAGCAGTACTTC	CASSKKTGSGEQYF
-	TRBV9	16	TRBJ1-2	-	TGTGCCAGCAGCGTAGCAGGGTGGGCGGTTAACTATGGCTACACCTTC	CASSVAGWAVNYGYTF
many	TRBV4-2	19	TRBJ1-2	-	TGTGCCAGCAGCCCAAGATTCGGGGACCCTGGGTCCTCTAACTATGGCTACACCTTC	CASSPRFGDPGSSNYGYTF
few	TRBV4-1	15	TRBJ2-7	TRBD1	TGCGCCAGCAGCCCCCGGTTCACAGGGGCCTACGAGCAGTACTTC	CASSPRFTGAYEQYF
few	TRBV10-3	14	TRBJ2-1	-	TGTGCCATCAGTGGGCTATTAGGTTACAATGAGCAGTTCTTC	CAISGLLGYNEQFF
few	TRBV15	15	TRBJ2-1	TRBD2	TGTGCCACCAGCAGCACGGGACTAGGGGAACATGAGCAGTTCTTC	CATSSTGLGEHEQFF
few	TRBV27	14	TRBJ2-7	TRBD2	TGTGCCAGCAGTTCCCTAGCGGGAGTAAGCGAGCAGTACTTC	CASSSLAGVSEQYF
-	TRBV7-6	15	TRBJ2-2	-	TGTGCCAGCAGTGACGATATGGAGAACACCGGGGAGCTGTTTTTT	CASSDDMENTGELFF
-	TRBV19	15	TRBJ2-3	-	TGTGCCAGTAGTATATTTTCTGGGGGCACAGATACGCAGTATTTT	CASSIFSGGTDTQYF
-	TRBV18	16	TRBJ2-3	-	TGTGCCAGCTCACCACCGGACGCCCGAACCCCAGATACGCAGTATTTT	CASSPPDARTPDTQYF
many	TRBV5-1	14	TRBJ2-7	-	TGCGCCAGCAGCTTGAACCCTTTTTTTTACGAGCAGTACTTC	CASSLNPFFYEQYF
few	TRBV12-3/TRBV12-4	13	TRBJ2-7	-	TGTGCCAGCAGCCGGCGTGGTTGGGACGAGCAGTACTTC	CASSRRGWDEQYF
-	TRBV2	17	TRBJ1-5	-	TGTGCCAGCTGTTTAGGGTTGGTGGGAACTAGCAATCAGCCCCAGCATTTT	CASCLGLVGTSNQPQHF
once	TRBV12-3/TRBV12-4	15	TRBJ1-5	-	TGTGCCAGCAGTTTAGAAGTGCTCCGCAGTCAGCCCCAGCATTTT	CASSLEVLRSQPQHF
few	TRBV21-1	8	TRBJ2-7	-	TGTGCCAGCAGCAAACAAGGCTTC	CASSKQGF
few	TRBV5-8	14	TRBJ1-1	TRBD1	TGTGCCAGCAGCATGGACAGGGTTGCACCTGAAGCTTTCTTT	CASSMDRVAPEAFF
few	TRBV2	12	TRBJ2-7	-	TGTGCCAGCAGGGGGTGGTCCTACGAGCAGTACTTC	CASRGWSYEQYF
few	TRBV19	17	TRBJ1-5	-	TGTGCCAGTATAAGGACCCCGTCGGGGTATAGCAATCAGCCCCAGCATTTT	CASIRTPSGYSNQPQHF
-	TRBV12-3/TRBV12-4	15	TRBJ1-2	-	TGTGCCAGCAGTCTACAGGGAGCGAATGGCTATGGCTACACCTTC	CASSLQGANGYGYTF
few	TRBV5-6	15	TRBJ2-1	-	TGTGCCAGCAGCTTGTACGGGAGTCCAAAGAATGAGCAGTTCTTC	CASSLYGSPKNEQFF
few	TRBV6-1	15	TRBJ1-1	-	TGTGCCAGCAGCGCCCCGGCATCTGCTGGATTTGAAGCTTTCTTT	CASSAPASAGFEAFF
-	TRBV12-3/TRBV12-4	17	TRBJ1-5	TRBD1	TGTGCCAGCAGGGGACATTCCGGGACAGTTAGCAATCAGCCCCAGCATTTT	CASRGHSGTVSNQPQHF
-	TRBV14	16	TRBJ2-1	-	TGTGCCAGCAGCCGACTTATGTCCTTAAACTACAATGAGCAGTTCTTC	CASSRLMSLNYNEQFF
-	TRBV29-1	13	TRBJ2-1	TRBD2	TGCAGCGTTCAGCGGGAGGACTACAATGAGCAGTTCTTC	CSVQREDYNEQFF